Below are 12 T cell receptor beta chains sequenced from a single sample in a study of T cell repertoires in cytomegalovirus infection. TCRdb processed the reads anew with MiXCR; each CDR3 protein has one entry. The repertoire holds 350,000 to 500,000 distinct CDR3 sequences, with roughly a third as singletons. The sequenced sample consisted of PBMCs. The source is a human donor in good health (CMV status not recorded). Some clones in this sample may be carry-over from other donors' samples.

The chain links TRBV12-3 or TRBV12-4 to TRBJ2-7, with no clear D. The CDR3 loop spans 13 amino acids. V dropped 3 bases and J dropped 6 bases, with 12 bases sitting between them. For the CDR3, the DNA is TGTGCCAGCAGTTTGTCGTGGCGCAGCGAGCAGTACTTC. Encoded protein: CASSLSWRSEQYF.

This chain connects TRBV20-1 to TRBJ2-3; D uncertain. The CDR3 extends over 12 amino acids. Germline lookup yields CDR1 DFQATT and CDR2 SNEGSKA (reference sequence). The V and J ends lost 7 bases and 4 bases respectively, with 12 bases between them. DNA of the CDR3: TGCAGTGACGACCGACCCGCAGATACGCAGTATTTT. Protein: CSDDRPADTQYF.

For this clonotype: A much larger clone differs from this one at a single base, so this may be a read error. The V call is TRBV10-3, the J call TRBJ1-1, with 7 nucleotides matching TRBD1. The CDR3 spans 15 residues. Germline V gene lookup returns CDR1 ENHRY and CDR2 SYGVKD. CDR3 sequence: CDISSNGQENTEAFF. In nucleotides, the CDR3 is TGTGACATCAGCAGCAACGGACAGGAGAACACTGAAGCTTTCTTT.

This clonotype occurred a few times. V and J are TRBV27 and TRBJ1-6, with D unclear. V was shortened by 0 bases and J by 6 bases, with 9 bases between the two germline ends. Germline CDR1 and CDR2: MNHEY and SMNVEV (reference sequence). The CDR3 loop spans 15 amino acids. The CDR3 bases are TGTGCCAGCAGTTTATCCAGGACCTTTAATTCACCCCTCCACTTT. It yields the protein CASSLSRTFNSPLHF.

This clonotype was detected a few times. The DNA for the CDR3 is TGTGCCAGCAGCCTCGACCAGAACGAGCAGTACTTC. Translated: CASSLDQNEQYF. The V gene is TRBV28, the J gene TRBJ2-7; D remains unclear. Germline CDR1 and CDR2: MDHEN and SYDVKM. The ends were cut back, 6 bases at V and 5 bases at J, with 11 bases in the middle. The CDR3 is made up of 12 amino acids. Full variable domain (missing parts from reference TRBV28 and TRBJ2-7): DVKVTQSSRYLVKRTGEKVFLECVQDMDHENMFWYRQDPGLGLRLIYFSYDVKMKEKGDIPEGYSVSREKKERFSLILESASTNQTSMYLCASSLDQNEQYFGPGTRLTVT.

The chain recombines TRBV7-9 with TRBJ1-3; D uncertain. The germline V and J ends were trimmed by 5 bases and 1 base, with 18 bases remaining between them. The CDR3 contains 17 residues. Germline V lookup: CDR1 SEHNR, CDR2 FQNEAQ (reference sequence). The CDR3: CASSPRFSQSSGNTIYF. In nucleotides, the CDR3 is TGTGCCAGCAGCCCCAGGTTTTCCCAGAGTTCTGGAAACACCATATATTTT.

This clonotype was recorded many times. This chain connects TRBV7-2 to TRBJ1-2; the D is unclear. Germline V lookup: CDR1 SGHTA, CDR2 FQGNSA. The CDR3 sequence is 12 residues long. The V end was cut by 5 bases, the J end by 4 bases, with 8 bases between. The CDR3 sequence is CASSVGLYGYTF. CDR3 sequence (DNA): TGTGCCAGCAGCGTAGGACTCTATGGCTACACCTTC.

The chain couples TRBV6-6 to TRBJ1-1; 10 bases match TRBD1. The length of the CDR3 is 16 residues. Trimming took 5 bases from V and 6 from J; bases not matched to a gene: 12. Per germline, CDR1 MNHNY and CDR2 SVGAGI (reference sequence). DNA of the CDR3: TGTGCCAGCAGTGGGGATTACCGGGACAGGGGTTCTGAAGCTTTCTTT. As protein: CASSGDYRDRGSEAFF.

This clonotype came up a few times. The gene calls are TRBV7-9 and TRBJ1-1; possible D gene TRBD1, 6 bases. Between the trimmed V and J ends, which lost 5 bases and 3 bases, there was a span of 10 bases. The CDR3 is 13 amino acids. Germline V gives CDR1 SEHNR, CDR2 FQNEAQ (reference sequence). In DNA form, the CDR3 reads TGTGCCAGCAGCGACGGACAGTACACTGAAGCTTTCTTT. Translating gives CASSDGQYTEAFF. Full variable domain (remainder filled in from reference TRBV7-9 and TRBJ1-1): DTGVSQNPRHKITKRGQNVTFRCDPISEHNRLYWYRQTLGQGPEFLTYFQNEAQLEKSRLLSDRFSAERPKGSFSTLEIQRTEQGDSAMYLCASSDGQYTEAFFGQGTRLTVV.

This clonotype has more than one count but fewer than ten. The chain links TRBV5-1 to TRBJ1-2, with 7 nucleotides matching TRBD1. Trimming took 0 bases from V and 4 from J; bases not matched to a gene: 3. Germline values: CDR1 SGHRS, CDR2 YFSETQ. The CDR3 consists of 14 residues. CDR3 bases: TGCGCCAGCAGCTTGGAGGGACAGAGCTATGGCTACACCTTC. It is translated as CASSLEGQSYGYTF.

This clonotype was counted between two and nine times. The chain combines TRBV4-1 with TRBJ2-2, with D possibly matching TRBD1 (6 bases). The CDR3 sequence is 15 residues long. Germline V gives CDR1 MGHRA, CDR2 YSYEKL. Trimming stripped 0 bases from V and 6 bases from J, with 11 bases between. CDR3 residues: CASSQEPQGAGELFF. Written as DNA, the CDR3 is TGCGCCAGCAGCCAAGAGCCACAGGGCGCCGGGGAGCTGTTTTTT.

Comment on this clonotype: This may be a read error: a much more frequent sequence differs by one nucleotide. The CDR3 end shows no conserved phenylalanine or tryptophan, and so a read error is likely. The gene calls are TRBV7-2 and TRBJ2-5, with TRBD2 matching 11 bases. Germline CDR1 reads SGHTA; CDR2 reads FQGNSA. This CDR3 region has 15 residues. CDR3: CASSLAGGYQETQYS. DNA for the CDR3: TGTGCCAGCAGCCTAGCGGGGGGATACCAAGAGACCCAGTACTCC.